These 2 T cell receptor beta chains originate from one sample sequenced in a study of cytomegalovirus exposure and HLA in healthy donors. Profiled with immunoSEQ multiplex PCR; TCRdb holds only in-frame clones, not every one. The table includes about 360,000 clones, about nine tenths detected once. The sequenced material came from PBMCs. The receptors here all came from a woman aged 18-35 years in good health and CMV-seronegative.

The J gene is TRBJ2-1, the V gene TRBV18; 16 bases fit TRBD2. Germline CDR1 is KGHSH and CDR2 is LQKENI. This CDR3 spans 17 amino acids. J lost 5 bases, V lost 3 bases, and 4 bases had no gene match. As DNA, the CDR3 is TGTGCCAGCTCACCGGGGACTAGCGGGGGGGCCAACAATGAGCAGTTCTTC. Amino acids: CASSPGTSGGANNEQFF.

The chain couples TRBV7-9 to TRBJ1-4, with 9 bases fitting TRBD1. The CDR3 totals 15 residues. The germline V gene encodes CDR1 SEHNR and CDR2 FQNEAQ (reference sequence). After removal of 6 bases from V and 4 bases from J, the junction contained 6 bases not matched to a gene. CDR3 region: CASSSTGQGNEKLFF. CDR3 coding DNA: TGTGCCAGCAGTTCTACGGGACAGGGTAATGAAAAACTGTTTTTT.